The 12 T cell receptor beta chains below all came from one sample that was sequenced in a study of monozygotic twins with inflammatory bowel disease. TCRdb reworked the 5' RACE reads into one entry per CDR3 protein, no DNA. Its clone listing holds approximately 300,000 distinct CDR3 sequences. Sequences were obtained from blood. The receptors shown here come from a human donor with ulcerative colitis or Crohn's disease, or a healthy co-twin of an affected twin (not recorded which).

The chain links TRBV6-5 to TRBJ2-1; the D gene TCRdb calls, TRBD1, cannot be checked with no DNA. CDR1 MNHEY and CDR2 SVGAGI come from the germline V gene. The CDR3 is made up of 16 amino acids. CDR3 in amino acids: CASSYWGTGVGTSQFF.

The gene calls are TRBV7-2 and TRBJ1-1; the D call from TCRdb, TRBD1, cannot be confirmed without DNA. Germline lookup yields CDR1 SGHTA and CDR2 FQGNSA. The CDR3 consists of 14 residues. This chain's CDR3 is CAGSSTRDTTEAFF. Complete variable domain (other parts from reference TRBV7-2 and TRBJ1-1): GAGVSQSPSNKVTEKGKDVELRCDPISGHTALYWYRQSLGQGLEFLIYFQGNSAPDKSGLPSDRFSAERTGGSVSTLTIQRTQQEDSAVYLCAGSSTRDTTEAFFGQGTRLTVV.

The chain recombines TRBV7-2 with TRBJ2-7; TCRdb's D call of TRBD2 is untestable without DNA. There are 14 residues in the CDR3. Per germline, CDR1 SGHTA and CDR2 FQGNSA. This chain's CDR3 is CATDSYAGRYEQYF.

The chain links TRBV30 to TRBJ1-2. Germline V gene sequence: CDR1 GTSNPN, CDR2 SVGIG (reference sequence). This CDR3 has 13 amino acids. The CDR3 loop reads CAWSGAGTYGYTF.

The chain employs TRBV28 and TRBJ2-5; the D call from TCRdb, TRBD2, cannot be confirmed without DNA. This CDR3 is built from 16 residues. CDR1 MDHEN and CDR2 SYDVKM come from the germline V gene. CDR3: CASSLGAGPFQETQYF.

V usage is TRBV15 and J usage is TRBJ2-4; absent DNA, TCRdb's TRBD1 call cannot be checked. Germline V gene data show CDR1 as LNHNV and CDR2 as YYDKDF (reference sequence). This CDR3 region has 14 residues. This CDR3 reads CATSRVSGVNIQYF.

The chain is built from TRBV25-1 and TRBJ2-7; TCRdb gives TRBD1 as the D gene, but with no DNA this cannot be confirmed. CDR3 length: 15 residues. Looked up from germline, CDR1 is MGHDK and CDR2 is SYGVNS. CDR3 in amino acids: CASSETTRVPQQQYF.

The V and J genes are TRBV28 and TRBJ2-7; TCRdb returns TRBD1, unconfirmable since there is no DNA. Germline CDR1 MDHEN, CDR2 SYDVKM. This CDR3 spans 14 amino acids. This chain's CDR3 is CASAEYRVGNEQYF.

CDR3 loop: CASSFGRAEDTQYF. The chain employs TRBV5-1 and TRBJ2-3; the TCRdb D gene call, TRBD2, has no DNA to confirm it. Per the germline V gene, CDR1 is SGHRS and CDR2 is YFSETQ. The CDR3 runs to 14 residues.

V usage is TRBV5-1 and J usage is TRBJ2-5; the D call of TRBD2 rests on TCRdb alone, since no DNA is present to check it. This CDR3 has 16 amino acids. The germline gives CDR1 SGHRS, CDR2 YFSETQ. CDR3 amino acids: CASSSLTSGGGETQYF. The complete variable domain, with remaining parts taken from reference TRBV5-1 and TRBJ2-5, reads KAGVTQTPRYLIKTRGQQVTLSCSPISGHRSVSWYQQTPGQGLQFLFEYFSETQRNKGNFPGRFSGRQFSNSRSEMNVSTLELGDSALYLCASSSLTSGGGETQYFGPGTRLLVL.

This sequence joins TRBV7-2 and TRBJ2-3; lacking DNA, the TRBD2 call made by TCRdb goes unchecked. The CDR3 length is 16 residues. Germline V gene data show CDR1 as SGHTA and CDR2 as FQGNSA. This chain's CDR3 is CASSLGSGGARDTQYF.

V gene TRBV18 combines with J gene TRBJ2-7. The CDR3 sequence is 13 residues long. Germline CDR1 is KGHSH and CDR2 is LQKENI. The CDR3: CASSPYTSYEQYF.